This TCR beta chain was obtained from a study of blood T cell repertoires in COVID-19 (dated by TCRdb to between 2020 and 2021). Looking at the study overall: Collaborator samples came from the United States, Italy and Spain and covered acute and convalescent phases of COVID-19. The prospective study material was composed of cDNA or gDNA derived from T cells, B-cell-depleted T cells, or PBMCs. The dataset comprised deeply sampled blood TCRbeta repertoires from subjects exposed to, actively infected with, or recovered from COVID-19. The repertoires were released in a freely available public database meant as a resource for research on the immune response to SARS-CoV-2. The samples were drawn from the first 160 participants of the ongoing ImmuneRACE study and from 1,254 subjects provided by 6 global collaborators. A de-identified subject ID, COVID-19 status, age in years and sex were almost always included in the sample metadata. HLA class I and class II types, where available, came from metadata supplied by the sample provider rather than from assay-based typing.

TCRbeta CDR3 regions were amplified from genomic DNA using the immunoSEQ Assay, a bias-controlled multiplex PCR. As for the original processing: The number of nucleated cells in each sample was estimated from the amplification of reference gene primers within the assay. To quantify the absolute abundance of each unique TCRbeta CDR3 rearrangement, sequence reads were collapsed and filtered. For each sample, productive Simpson clonality was calculated as the square root of Simpson's diversity index over productive rearrangements. TCRdb stores this immuneACCESS table with in-frame sequences only. Part of the clones is absent; in the studies checked, under half of the shortfall reflects unresolved V genes, and no reason is known for the rest. Clonal size and the V and J genes are those of that table, whereas D and trimming came from the DNA. Present in this sample are under 95,000 clones, 82% of which were seen just once. The ten largest clones capture 1.2% of the sample.

Worth noting for this clone: It lacks a known antigen. Per-base quality was not reported, and no clone a single base away is much larger than it.

Broader findings and caveats from the paper: Clinical and demographic metadata were provided uncurated, with the amount varying by source and participant.

The CDR1 and CDR2 encoded by the germline V gene (reference sequence) are LNHDA and SQIVND. The germline ends are 20 bases apart after V is trimmed by 11 bases and J by 7 bases. From its cysteine to its phenylalanine, the CDR3 spans 14 amino acids. Here the CDR3 DNA is all that survives: 42 bases in frame from base 1. The collaborating institutions used their own protocols to collect whole blood in K2EDTA tubes. For TCRbeta analysis, collaborator samples were shipped as frozen whole blood, as isolated PBMCs, or as DNA extracted from either sample type. Sequenced material: peripheral blood. The sequence links TRBV19 to TRBJ2-2, with TRBD2 perhaps the D gene, on 6 matching bases. The sequence came from an elderly woman with acute or convalescent COVID-19. The CDR3 protein sequence reads: CASAPPGVGGELFF. At the DNA level, the sequence is TGTGCCTCCGCTCCCCCGGGGGTTGGCGGGGAGCTGTTTTTT.